Presented here are 19 T cell receptor beta chains from one specimen sequenced in a study of blood T cells in healthy people across ages. PCR was performed a second time for 7 to 11 cycles using a sample-barcoded 5' primer and a J-beta primer mix. TCRdb re-called the 5' RACE reads through MiXCR, storing one row per CDR3 protein. The sample gives around 650,000 distinct CDR3 sequences, around 41% of which show up once; around 30% is in the top ten. Sequences were obtained from blood. The receptor set was obtained from a man older than 75 in good health.

This clonotype was counted a few times. V and J are TRBV9 and TRBJ2-5; 9 bases fit TRBD2. This CDR3 contains 15 residues. From germline, CDR1 is SGDLS and CDR2 YYNGEE. After removal of 0 bases from V and 5 bases from J, the junction contained 5 bases not matched to a gene. CDR3 nucleotide sequence: TGTGCCAGCAGCGTAGCAGCGGGAGGTTTGGAGACCCAGTACTTC. It translates to CASSVAAGGLETQYF.

V is TRBV7-2 and J is TRBJ2-7; 10 bases fit TRBD1. This CDR3 contains 16 residues. Germline V gene lookup returns CDR1 SGHTA and CDR2 FQGNSA. V trimming: 0 bases; J trimming: 4 bases; junction bases outside the gene matches: 6. The CDR3 region has the DNA TGTGCCAGCAGCTTAGCTTTGGACAGGGGGTTTTACGAGCAGTACTTC. It specifies CASSLALDRGFYEQYF.

This clonotype has at least ten counts. The chain is built from TRBV7-2 and TRBJ2-7; the match to TRBD2 covers 9 bases. Trimming cost V 3 bases and J 2 bases; bases outside gene matches: 5. This CDR3 comprises 15 residues. From germline, CDR1 is SGHTA and CDR2 FQGNSA. CDR3 sequence reads: CASSLGLAGPYEQYF. CDR3 nucleotide sequence: TGTGCCAGCAGCTTGGGTCTAGCGGGGCCCTACGAGCAGTACTTC.

To note about this clonotype: A much larger clone lies a single base off, so this may be a read error. V is TRBV7-2 and J is TRBJ2-5; D is unresolved. Trimming removed 3 bases from V and 7 bases from J, with 9 bases in between. The CDR3 length is 12 residues. The germline gives CDR1 SGHTA, CDR2 FQGNSA. CDR3 bases: TGTGCCAGCAGCTTCGTGGGAAGGACCCAGTACTTC. The encoded protein is CASSFVGRTQYF.

The sample holds a few counts of this clonotype. V and J are TRBV7-2 and TRBJ2-5, with TRBD1 matching over 7 bases. The CDR3 is 13 residues long. V gave up 5 bases and J gave up 6 bases; unmatched junction bases: 6. Germline CDR1 is SGHTA and CDR2 is FQGNSA. In DNA form, the CDR3 reads TGTGCCAGCAGCCGGGACAGTCTGAAGACCCAGTACTTC. The encoded protein is CASSRDSLKTQYF.

This clonotype was detected ten times or more. This rearrangement joins TRBV20-1 to TRBJ2-7; 10 bases are a match to TRBD2. The CDR3 is 17 amino acids. With V trimmed by 0 bases and J by 0 bases, 8 bases remained unmatched. Germline V lookup: CDR1 DFQATT, CDR2 SNEGSKA (reference sequence). CDR3: CSARDLSTSGVSYEQYF. DNA for the CDR3: TGCAGTGCTAGAGATCTCTCCACTAGCGGGGTCTCCTACGAGCAGTACTTC.

A word on this clonotype: One junction end disagrees with the germline gene, perhaps due to a read error. This rearrangement joins TRBV5-1 to TRBJ2-2; TRBD2 matches at 8 bases. The CDR3 totals 17 residues. Germline V gene lookup returns CDR1 SGHRS and CDR2 YFSETQ. The CDR3 loop reads CTSSLVPGGSFTGELFF. The CDR3 DNA sequence: TGCACCAGCAGCTTGGTACCGGGAGGGTCGTTCACCGGGGAGCTGTTTTTT.

In this sample, this clonotype turned up many times. V usage is TRBV29-1 and J usage is TRBJ2-7; TRBD1 aligns across 7 bases. Germline CDR1 and CDR2: SQVTM and ANQGSEA. The CDR3 extends over 14 amino acids. The J segment lost 0 bases and the V segment lost 2 bases, leaving 4 bases of the junction unmatched. The chain's CDR3 is CSVETGTDSYEQYF. DNA of the CDR3: TGCAGCGTTGAAACCGGGACAGACTCCTACGAGCAGTACTTC.

The J gene is TRBJ2-2, the V gene TRBV5-1; D is unresolved. V was shortened by 4 bases and J by 6 bases, with 16 bases between the two germline ends. The CDR3 contains 15 residues. The V gene's germline CDR1 is SGHRS and CDR2 YFSETQ. DNA of the CDR3: TGCGCCAGCAGCCCCGTGACGGGTCCCGCCGGGGAGCTGTTTTTT. Translating it yields CASSPVTGPAGELFF.

The V and J genes are TRBV9 and TRBJ2-7; 10 positions match TRBD2. Germline CDR1 and CDR2: SGDLS and YYNGEE. Losses at the gene ends were 1 base for V and 6 bases for J; bases not matched to a gene: 10. This CDR3 has 16 residues. The CDR3 DNA is TGTGCCAGCAGCGTATTGCCTAGCGGGAGCCAAGTCGAGCAGTACTTC. Translation gives CASSVLPSGSQVEQYF.

Only a few counts were recorded for this clonotype. The rearrangement links TRBV4-2 to TRBJ2-7, with 7 bases lining up with TRBD1. Germline V lookup: CDR1 LGHNA, CDR2 YNFKEQ. CDR3 size: 15 residues. J lost 3 bases, V lost 4 bases, and 9 bases had no gene match. CDR3 nucleotide sequence: TGTGCCAGCAGCCCCTCTGAGGGGGCCGGCTACGAGCAGTACTTC. The encoded protein is CASSPSEGAGYEQYF.

Only a few counts were recorded for this clonotype. The chain employs TRBV10-3 and TRBJ2-5; TRBD1 is a possible D gene (6 bases). The CDR3 sequence is 13 residues long. V dropped 10 bases and J dropped 2 bases, with 14 bases sitting between them. The germline V gene has CDR1 ENHRY and CDR2 SYGVKD. For the CDR3, the DNA is TGTGCCACCGAGGACAGTCAGCAAGAGACCCAGTACTTC. Translating gives CATEDSQQETQYF.

The V gene is TRBV20-1, the J gene TRBJ2-1, with D possibly matching TRBD2 (5 bases). CDR1 DFQATT and CDR2 SNEGSKA come from the germline V gene (reference sequence). There are 15 residues in the CDR3. V was cut by 3 bases and J by 2 bases, with 14 bases left in between. CDR3 DNA sequence: TGCAGTGCTAGGACTTCGGGGAGTACCTACAATGAGCAGTTCTTC. This gives the protein CSARTSGSTYNEQFF.

A word on this clonotype: Being one base from a much bigger clone, this may be a read error. V gene TRBV24-1 combines with J gene TRBJ2-7; D possibly corresponds to TRBD1 (6 bases). This CDR3 is built from 16 residues. Germline loops: CDR1 KGHDR, CDR2 SFDVKD. CDR3 region: CATSDTSTGPTYGQYF. The CDR3 coding sequence is TGTGCCACCAGTGATACATCAACAGGGCCGACCTACGGGCAGTACTTC.

This clonotype was recorded a few times. The V call is TRBV12-3 or TRBV12-4, the J call TRBJ2-5; a possible D gene is TRBD1 (5 bases). Trimming removed 5 bases from V and 5 bases from J, with 15 bases in between. The CDR3 has 14 residues. CDR3: CASSLRVGEETQYF. The CDR3 DNA is TGTGCCAGCAGTCTCAGGGTTGGCGAGGAGACCCAGTACTTC.

This clonotype was observed a handful of times. The V call is TRBV21-1, the J call TRBJ1-2. TRBV21-1 is an annotated pseudogene. The CDR3 length is 16 residues. The CDR3 region is CASSKVNRASLYGYTF. The CDR3 DNA reads TGTGCCAGCAGCAAAGTGAATCGGGCCTCTCTCTATGGCTACACCTTC.

The chain combines TRBV6-2 or TRBV6-3 with TRBJ2-3; D remains ambiguous. Per germline, CDR1 MNHEY and CDR2 SVGEGT. The CDR3 runs 11 residues. V lost 5 bases to trimming and J lost 13 bases, with 13 bases between them. The CDR3 DNA sequence: TGTGCCAGCAGTGATAACCTCTCTGAGTATTTT. It codes for CASSDNLSEYF.

The V call is TRBV20-1, the J call TRBJ2-2; TRBD1 agrees at 7 bases. The V segment lost 6 bases and the J segment 2 bases; nucleotides outside the gene matches: 12. The CDR3 covers 16 residues. Looked up from germline, CDR1 is DFQATT and CDR2 is SNEGSKA (reference sequence). CDR3 sequence reads: CSATQPGGSNTGELFF. In DNA, the CDR3 is TGCAGTGCAACACAACCAGGGGGAAGTAACACCGGGGAGCTGTTTTTT.

This chain joins TRBV20-1 and TRBJ2-5; 7 positions match TRBD2. Germline V gives CDR1 DFQATT, CDR2 SNEGSKA (reference sequence). The CDR3 contains 14 residues. The trim removed 6 bases at V and 11 bases at J, leaving 18 bases unmatched. The DNA for the CDR3 is TGCAGTGCCCAAGCGGGAAGGCGGAACAATGAGCAGTACTTC. Translation gives CSAQAGRRNNEQYF.